These 23 T cell receptor beta chains were sequenced from one sample in a study of Ad26.COV2.S vaccination and SARS-CoV-2 variants. Treatment in this sample: about 20 received Ad26.COV2.S at low or high dose, single or two shots; roughly five received placebo; per-sample allocation not given. Vaccine and placebo recipients were sampled on day 63 after the first injection. The method was immunoSEQ multiplex PCR; TCRdb's version includes in-frame clones alone and lacks a portion of them. The table lists about 470,000 clones, less than 95% of them singletons. Here the sequenced sample was peripheral blood, taken in a trial of Ad26.COV2.S vaccine versus placebo. All receptors come from a person aged 18-60 years who received the Ad26.COV2.S COVID-19 vaccine or a placebo.

The genes are TRBV7-3 and TRBJ2-2, with D perhaps TRBD2 (6 bases). From germline, CDR1 is SGHTA and CDR2 FQGTGA. This CDR3 is built from 14 residues. V was cut by 4 bases and J by 1 base, with 7 bases left in between. In nucleotides, the CDR3 is TGTGCCAGCAGCTCCGGGAGGAACACCGGGGAGCTGTTTTTT. Encoded protein: CASSSGRNTGELFF. Together with reference TRBV7-3 and TRBJ2-2, the CDR3 gives the full variable domain: GAGVSQTPSNKVTEKGKYVELRCDPISGHTALYWYRQSLGQGPEFLIYFQGTGAADDSGLPNDRFFAVRPEGSVSTLKIQRTERGDSAVYLCASSSGRNTGELFFGEGSRLTVL.

The chain joins TRBV9 to TRBJ2-7; 9 positions match TRBD1. The CDR3 is 14 amino acids. The V gene's germline CDR1 is SGDLS and CDR2 YYNGEE. With 3 bases clipped from V and 4 bases from J, the junction kept 5 bases outside the gene matches. CDR3 loop: CASSAGTGRYEQYF. The DNA for the CDR3 is TGTGCCAGCAGCGCTGGGACAGGGAGGTACGAGCAGTACTTC.

This clone is a singleton in its sample. CDR3 nucleotide sequence: TGTGCCAGCAGCGTCGAGGGGAAGTACTCTGGAAACACCATATATTTT. Translating gives CASSVEGKYSGNTIYF. The rearrangement joins TRBV4-2 to TRBJ1-3; D perhaps matches TRBD1 (5 bases). Germline loops: CDR1 LGHNA, CDR2 YNFKEQ. Trimming pared 5 bases from V and 0 bases from J, leaving 14 bases between. The CDR3 is 16 residues long.

V gene TRBV7-6 combines with J gene TRBJ2-3; 15 nucleotides match TRBD2. The CDR3 consists of 16 residues. The germline gives CDR1 SGHVS, CDR2 FNYEAQ. The junction had 5 bases not matched to a gene; V was cut back by 5 bases and J by 5 bases. The CDR3 region is CASSTGLAGGGDTQYF. The DNA of the CDR3 is TGTGCCAGCAGCACGGGACTAGCGGGAGGAGGAGATACGCAGTATTTT.

The chain has TRBV5-6 and TRBJ2-7; D gene uncertain. Germline CDR1 is SGHDT and CDR2 is YYEEEE. The CDR3 is 14 amino acids. V lost 3 bases to trimming and J lost 5 bases, with 15 bases between them. The CDR3 here is CASSSIMSLDEQYF. CDR3 sequence (DNA): TGTGCCAGCAGCTCCATCATGAGTTTGGACGAGCAGTACTTC.

The CDR3 DNA follows: TGTGCCAGCAGTTACAGGGGATACTACAATGAGCAGTTCTTC. Its protein product is CASSYRGYYNEQFF. The gene calls are TRBV6-5 and TRBJ2-1; D may be TRBD1 (5 bases). Germline V lookup: CDR1 MNHEY, CDR2 SVGAGI. There are 14 residues in the CDR3. V lost 2 bases to trimming and J lost 3 bases, with 8 bases between them.

V usage is TRBV7-2 and J usage is TRBJ2-7; 13 nucleotides align to TRBD2. The V segment lost 5 bases and the J segment 4 bases; nucleotides outside the gene matches: 11. The CDR3 sequence is 17 residues long. From germline, CDR1 is SGHTA and CDR2 FQGNSA. In DNA form, the CDR3 reads TGTGCCAGCAGCACCCCGACTAGCGGGAGGACGATGTACGAGCAGTACTTC. Encoded protein: CASSTPTSGRTMYEQYF.

The chain joins TRBV9 to TRBJ2-3; no firm D call. CDR3 length: 12 residues. The V end was cut by 3 bases, the J end by 5 bases, with 7 bases between. Germline V CDR1 and CDR2: SGDLS, YYNGEE. For the CDR3, the DNA is TGTGCCAGCAGCGCAGCCCTAGATACGCAGTATTTT. Protein sequence: CASSAALDTQYF.

The V call is TRBV29-1, the J call TRBJ2-7; D might be TRBD1 (5 bases). The germline CDR1 and CDR2 sequences are SQVTM and ANQGSEA. The CDR3 runs 11 residues. V was trimmed by 4 bases and J by 4 bases, leaving 8 bases between them. CDR3 in amino acids: CSVVTGYEQYF. Here the CDR3 DNA reads TGCAGCGTTGTTACAGGTTACGAGCAGTACTTC.

The CDR3 DNA reads as TGTGCCAGTAGTATAGGCTTCGCTAGCGGGAGTACTCAGTACTTC. It yields the protein CASSIGFASGSTQYF. V and J are TRBV19 and TRBJ2-4, with TRBD2 matching over 10 bases. V shed 1 base, J shed 12 bases, and the junction held 9 bases outside the gene matches. The CDR3 is 15 residues long. Germline V gene sequence: CDR1 LNHDA, CDR2 SQIVND (reference sequence).

CDR3 in DNA: TGTGCCAGCAGCTCCAGCAGGGCTGCCAAAAACATTCAGTACTTC. Protein product: CASSSSRAAKNIQYF. The V gene is TRBV7-9, the J gene TRBJ2-4; tentatively, D is TRBD1 (5 bases). Trimming pared 4 bases from V and 1 base from J, leaving 11 bases between. The CDR3 has 15 amino acids. Germline lookup yields CDR1 SEHNR and CDR2 FQNEAQ (reference sequence).

This chain joins TRBV6-2 or TRBV6-3 and TRBJ1-5; D gene unclear. Germline lookup yields CDR1 MNHEY and CDR2 SVGEGT. This CDR3 region has 15 residues. V lost 2 bases and J lost 1, with 9 bases in between. The CDR3 region has the DNA TGTGCCAGCAGTTACCTGGGCTACAGCAATCAGCCCCAGCATTTT. It yields the protein CASSYLGYSNQPQHF.

The chain recombines TRBV10-3 with TRBJ2-1, with 10 positions matching TRBD2. The V segment lost 4 bases and the J segment 9 bases; nucleotides outside the gene matches: 6. There are 14 residues in the CDR3. In germline, CDR1 is ENHRY, CDR2 SYGVKD. CDR3 sequence reads: CAISAAGGPVEQFF. The CDR3 bases are TGTGCCATCAGTGCAGCGGGAGGGCCCGTTGAGCAGTTCTTC.

V and J are TRBV28 and TRBJ2-1, with D possibly being TRBD1 (5 bases). Trimming pared 6 bases from V and 7 bases from J, leaving 28 bases between. The germline V gene encodes CDR1 MDHEN and CDR2 SYDVKM. This CDR3 region has 18 residues. The CDR3 DNA follows: TGTGCCAGCAGCAGCACCCCGGACCAGCGCCAAGCAGGGAATGAGCAGTTCTTC. This encodes CASSSTPDQRQAGNEQFF.

Here the CDR3 DNA reads TGTGCCATCAGTCAAGACAGGGAAAAGGGAGAAAAACTGTTTTTT. As protein: CAISQDREKGEKLFF. The V gene is TRBV10-3, the J gene TRBJ1-4, with 7 bases matching TRBD1. The CDR3 is 15 amino acids. Germline V gene data show CDR1 as ENHRY and CDR2 as SYGVKD. The trim removed 5 bases at V and 8 bases at J, leaving 11 bases unmatched.

The chain employs TRBV9 and TRBJ2-1; possibly TRBD1 for D (5 bases). This CDR3 comprises 14 residues. Germline V gene data show CDR1 as SGDLS and CDR2 as YYNGEE. Trimming took 4 bases from V and 3 from J, leaving 11 bases between them. The CDR3 bases are TGTGCCAGCAGCCCGTCGGACAACTACAATGAGCAGTTCTTC. This gives the protein CASSPSDNYNEQFF.

The chain couples TRBV10-3 to TRBJ2-1; 9 bases map to TRBD1. From germline, CDR1 is ENHRY and CDR2 SYGVKD. The V segment lost 9 bases and the J segment 1 base; nucleotides outside the gene matches: 4. CDR3 length: 14 residues. This CDR3 is CAIDRGESYNEQFF. CDR3 bases: TGTGCCATTGACAGGGGGGAGTCCTACAATGAGCAGTTCTTC.

This chain connects TRBV5-4 to TRBJ2-7; 10 bases are a match to TRBD2. The CDR3 loop spans 14 amino acids. The J segment lost 4 bases and the V segment lost 4 bases, leaving 5 bases of the junction unmatched. Germline V gene data show CDR1 as SGHNT and CDR2 as YYREEE (reference sequence). The CDR3: CASSPSGSNYEQYF. For the CDR3, the DNA is TGTGCCAGCAGCCCTAGCGGGAGTAATTACGAGCAGTACTTC.

The J gene is TRBJ1-1, the V gene TRBV3-1 (or the pseudogene TRBV3-2), with a weak D call TRBD1 (6 bases). CDR3 length equals 16 residues. The V gene's germline CDR1 is LGHDT and CDR2 YNNKEL (reference sequence). Trimming took 0 bases from V and 6 from J, leaving 17 bases between them. CDR3 nucleotide sequence: TGTGCCAGCAGCCAAGACGCGGCAGGGGCAAGCTCTGAAGCTTTCTTT. Its translation is CASSQDAAGASSEAFF.

V and J are TRBV5-8 and TRBJ2-7, with D tentatively TRBD1 (6 bases). Trimming pared 4 bases from V and 4 bases from J, leaving 9 bases between. The CDR3 is made up of 12 amino acids. CDR1 is SGHTS, CDR2 YDEGEE, per germline. CDR3 sequence reads: CASSPDSYEQYF. The CDR3 bases are TGTGCCAGCAGCCCGGACAGTTACGAGCAGTACTTC. Filled out from reference TRBV5-8 and TRBJ2-7, the complete variable domain reads EAGVTQSPTHLIKTRGQQATLRCSPISGHTSVYWYQQALGLGLQFLLWYDEGEERNRGNFPPRFSGRQFPNYSSELNVNALELEDSALYLCASSPDSYEQYFGPGTRLTVT.

The chain combines TRBV10-3 with TRBJ2-5, with 9 bases identical to TRBD1. This CDR3 spans 15 amino acids. The V gene end was trimmed by 10 bases and the J gene end by 5 bases; junction bases not matched to a gene: 14. The germline V gene has CDR1 ENHRY and CDR2 SYGVKD. CDR3 protein: CATGVGQGDGETQYF. The CDR3 nucleotides read TGTGCCACCGGGGTGGGACAGGGCGACGGGGAGACCCAGTACTTC.

The V call is TRBV3-1 (or the pseudogene TRBV3-2), the J call TRBJ2-6; no clear D. There are 19 residues in the CDR3. The germline CDR1 and CDR2 sequences are LGHDT and YNNKEL (reference sequence). V was clipped by 0 bases and J by 0 bases, with 15 bases between them. The chain's CDR3 is CASSQDTREYPSGANVLTF. The CDR3 DNA reads TGTGCCAGCAGCCAAGATACCAGAGAATATCCCTCTGGGGCCAACGTCCTGACTTTC.

Written as DNA, the CDR3 is TGTGCCAGCAGTTCGAACAGGGCCGGGGAGCTGTTTTTT. It translates to CASSSNRAGELFF. The rearrangement joins TRBV7-9 to TRBJ2-2; D is possibly TRBD1 (6 bases). V lost 6 bases and J lost 6, with 11 bases in between. Germline CDR1 SEHNR, CDR2 FQNEAQ (reference sequence). The CDR3 is 13 amino acids.